The sequence of this T cell receptor (beta chain) was determined in a study of PD-1 blockade in classical Hodgkin lymphoma. The CDR3 consists of 15 residues. The V segment lost 3 bases and the J segment 3 bases; nucleotides outside the gene matches: 6. Germline CDR1 SGDLS, CDR2 YYNGEE. The table came from immunoSEQ multiplex PCR; TCRdb's copy has only in-frame clones and leaves some out. The data contain tens of thousands of clones, 70% to 80% of them singletons. The time point: cycle 4 day 1 (C4D1), after more than five weeks of nivolumab. The patients all showed relapse after autologous stem cell transplantation, while their brentuximab vedotin exposure varied.

This sequence was found in a human donor with classical Hodgkin lymphoma. The chain employs TRBV9 and TRBJ2-5, with 9 bases that match TRBD2. Source: peripheral blood mononuclear cells (PBMCs), taken before the fourth cycle of nivolumab. The CDR3 nucleotides read TGTGCCAGCAGCGCTCTCTCTAGCGGGGAAGAGACCCAGTACTTC. Its translation is CASSALSSGEETQYF.